This T cell receptor (beta chain) was retrieved from a study of human T cells and chemical hapten exposure. The study's findings and limits: The donor cohort had alopecia, so its immune response may not match that of healthy people.

One entry per CDR3 protein results from TCRdb running MiXCR on the RACE reads. The sample lists about 360,000 distinct CDR3 sequences, 5.5% to 8% seen once, with around 8.2% in the top ten. Trimming pared 0 bases from V and 5 bases from J, leaving 16 bases between. Germline V gene data show CDR1 as DFQATT and CDR2 as SNEGSKA (reference sequence). This CDR3 is 16 amino acids long. The time point: patch test 1, 2 weeks after DPC sensitization. The treatment was: therapeutic diphenylcyclopropenone sensitization with weekly scalp DPC. A word on this clonotype: What it recognizes is unknown.

The receptor comes from a woman under 30 with alopecia areata. Some clones in this sample may be carry-over from other donors' samples. The chain combines TRBV20-1 with TRBJ1-4; D may be TRBD1 (6 bases). Material: whole blood, obtained in connection with sensitization to the hapten diphenylcyclopropenone (DPC). The CDR3 nucleotides read TGCAGTGCTAGAGATCTCCGGGGGGCCGTCAATGAAAAACTGTTTTTT. Protein product: CSARDLRGAVNEKLFF.